This T cell receptor beta chain was captured by sequencing in a study of beta chain features in type 1 diabetes. Points from the study as a whole: Compared to healthy donors, patients appeared to have naive, central memory and Treg TCRB repertoires that were more alike. In every one of the four CD4+ subsets, TCRB CDR3s were moderately but significantly shorter in Type 1 diabetes patients.

Every isolated RNA sample was fully reverse transcribed, so sequencing captured expressed TCRB transcripts. TCRdb's table, derived via immunoSEQ multiplex PCR, lists solely in-frame clones and lacks some. The sample contains hundreds of thousands of clones, around 28% of which appear only once. For this clone: As yet, its antigen is unknown.

The sample was naive CD4+ T cells from blood. This clonotype was sampled from a young man in good health.

The CDR3 sequence is CASSLPNRDGVYF. CDR3 nucleotide sequence: TGTGCCAGCAGTCTACCCAATCGGGATGGCGTGTACTTC. This rearrangement joins TRBV25-1 to TRBJ2-7; a possible D gene is TRBD2 (5 bases). V dropped 5 bases and J dropped 12 bases, with 20 bases sitting between them. The germline CDR1 and CDR2 sequences are MGHDK and SYGVNS. This CDR3 spans 13 amino acids.